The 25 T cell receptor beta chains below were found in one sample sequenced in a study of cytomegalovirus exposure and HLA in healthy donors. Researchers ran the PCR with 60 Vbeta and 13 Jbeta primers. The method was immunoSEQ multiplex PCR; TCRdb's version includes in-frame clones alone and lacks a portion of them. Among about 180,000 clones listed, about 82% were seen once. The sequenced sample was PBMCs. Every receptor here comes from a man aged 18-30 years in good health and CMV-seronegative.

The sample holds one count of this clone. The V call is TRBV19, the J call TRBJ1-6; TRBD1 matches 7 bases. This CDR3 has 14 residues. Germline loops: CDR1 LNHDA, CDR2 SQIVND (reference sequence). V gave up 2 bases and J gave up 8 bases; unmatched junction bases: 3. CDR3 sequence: CASSINRGDSPLHF. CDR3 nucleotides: TGTGCCAGTAGTATAAACAGGGGAGATTCACCCCTCCACTTT.

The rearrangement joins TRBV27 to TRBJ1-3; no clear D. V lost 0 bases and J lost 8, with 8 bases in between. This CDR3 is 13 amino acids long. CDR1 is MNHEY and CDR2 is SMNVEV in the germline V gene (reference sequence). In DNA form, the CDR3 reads TGTGCCAGCAGTTTATCGTTCGGGGACACCATATATTTT. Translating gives CASSLSFGDTIYF.

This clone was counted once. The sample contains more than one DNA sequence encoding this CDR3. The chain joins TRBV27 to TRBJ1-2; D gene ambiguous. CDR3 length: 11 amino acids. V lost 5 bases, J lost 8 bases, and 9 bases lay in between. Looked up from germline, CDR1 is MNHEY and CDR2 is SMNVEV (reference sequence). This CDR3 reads CASSGPGGYTF. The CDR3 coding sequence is TGTGCCAGCAGTGGGCCTGGAGGCTACACCTTC.

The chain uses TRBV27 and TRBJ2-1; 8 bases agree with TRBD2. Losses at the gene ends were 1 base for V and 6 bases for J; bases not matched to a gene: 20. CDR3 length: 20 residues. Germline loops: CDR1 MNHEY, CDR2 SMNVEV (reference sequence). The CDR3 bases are TGTGCCAGCAGTTTATTCGTTACAGGGAGAAGATTGCGGGAGGTCAATGAGCAGTTCTTC. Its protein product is CASSLFVTGRRLREVNEQFF.

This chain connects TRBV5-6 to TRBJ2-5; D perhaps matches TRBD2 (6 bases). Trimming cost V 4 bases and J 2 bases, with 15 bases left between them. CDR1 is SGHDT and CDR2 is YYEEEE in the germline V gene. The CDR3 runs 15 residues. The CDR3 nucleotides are TGTGCCAGCAGCCCTGGGGGGTTGGGGCAAGAGACCCAGTACTTC. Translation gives CASSPGGLGQETQYF.

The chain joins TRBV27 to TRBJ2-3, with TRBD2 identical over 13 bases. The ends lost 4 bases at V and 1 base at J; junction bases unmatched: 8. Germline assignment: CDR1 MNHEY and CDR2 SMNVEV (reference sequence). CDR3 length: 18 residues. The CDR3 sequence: CASSWRTSGSRGTDTQYF. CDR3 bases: TGTGCCAGCAGTTGGAGGACTAGCGGGAGTCGCGGCACAGATACGCAGTATTTT.

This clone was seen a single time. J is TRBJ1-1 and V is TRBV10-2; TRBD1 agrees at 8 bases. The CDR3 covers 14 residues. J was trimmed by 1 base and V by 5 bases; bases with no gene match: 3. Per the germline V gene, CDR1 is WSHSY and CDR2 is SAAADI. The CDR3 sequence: CASSLGTGNTEAFF. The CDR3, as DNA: TGCGCCAGCAGTCTCGGGACAGGGAACACTGAAGCTTTCTTT.

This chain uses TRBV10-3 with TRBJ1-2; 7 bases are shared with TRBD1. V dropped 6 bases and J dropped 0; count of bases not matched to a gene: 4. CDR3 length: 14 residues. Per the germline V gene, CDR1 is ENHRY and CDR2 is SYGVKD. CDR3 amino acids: CAISGTATNYGYTF. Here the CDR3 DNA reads TGTGCCATCAGCGGGACAGCTACTAACTATGGCTACACCTTC.

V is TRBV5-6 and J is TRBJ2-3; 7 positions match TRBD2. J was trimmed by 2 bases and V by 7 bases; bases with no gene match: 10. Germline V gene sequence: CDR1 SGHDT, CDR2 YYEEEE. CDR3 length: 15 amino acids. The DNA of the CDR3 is TGTGCCAGCGCTGTGAGCCTAGCGGCCACAGATACGCAGTATTTT. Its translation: CASAVSLAATDTQYF.

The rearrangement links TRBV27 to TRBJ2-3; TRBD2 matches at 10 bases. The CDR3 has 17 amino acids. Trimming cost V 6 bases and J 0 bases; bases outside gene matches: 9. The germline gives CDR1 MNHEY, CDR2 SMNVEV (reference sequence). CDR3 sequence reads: CASSPRTSGASTDTQYF. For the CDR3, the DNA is TGTGCCAGCAGCCCCCGGACTAGCGGAGCGAGCACAGATACGCAGTATTTT.

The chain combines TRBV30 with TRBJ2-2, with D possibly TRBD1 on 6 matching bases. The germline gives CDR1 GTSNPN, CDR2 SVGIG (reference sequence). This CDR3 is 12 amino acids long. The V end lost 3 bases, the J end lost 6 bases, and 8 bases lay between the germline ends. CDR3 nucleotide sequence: TGTGCCTGGAGCGCAGGGGCCGGGGAGCTGTTTTTT. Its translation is CAWSAGAGELFF.

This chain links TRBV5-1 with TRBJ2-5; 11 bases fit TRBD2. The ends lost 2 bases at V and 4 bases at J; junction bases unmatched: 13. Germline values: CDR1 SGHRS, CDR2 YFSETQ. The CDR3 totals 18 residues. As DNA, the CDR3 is TGCGCCAGCAGCTTCGGTAATAGCGGGGGGGTTGGTGGAGAGACCCAGTACTTC. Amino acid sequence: CASSFGNSGGVGGETQYF.

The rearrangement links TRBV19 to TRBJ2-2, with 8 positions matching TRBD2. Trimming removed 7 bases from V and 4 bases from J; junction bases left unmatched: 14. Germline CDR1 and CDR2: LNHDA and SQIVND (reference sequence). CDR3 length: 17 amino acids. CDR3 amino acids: CASTDWPGGRGTGELFF. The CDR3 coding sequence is TGTGCCAGTACCGATTGGCCGGGGGGGCGCGGCACCGGGGAGCTGTTTTTT.

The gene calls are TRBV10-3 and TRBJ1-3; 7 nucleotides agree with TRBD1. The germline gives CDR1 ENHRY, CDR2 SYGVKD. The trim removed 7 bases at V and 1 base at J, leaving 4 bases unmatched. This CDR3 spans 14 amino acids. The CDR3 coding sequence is TGTGCCATCAAGGGGGCCAAATCTGGAAACACCATATATTTT. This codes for CAIKGAKSGNTIYF.

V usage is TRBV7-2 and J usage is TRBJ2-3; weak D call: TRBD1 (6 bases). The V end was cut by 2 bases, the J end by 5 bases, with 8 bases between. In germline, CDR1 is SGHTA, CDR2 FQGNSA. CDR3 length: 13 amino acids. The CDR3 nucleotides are TGTGCCAGCAGCTTAATCAGGGGAGATACGCAGTATTTT. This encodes CASSLIRGDTQYF.

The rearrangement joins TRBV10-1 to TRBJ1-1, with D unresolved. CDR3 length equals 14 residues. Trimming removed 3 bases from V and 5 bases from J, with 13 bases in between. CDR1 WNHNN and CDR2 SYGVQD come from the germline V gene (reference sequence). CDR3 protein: CASSDTGGFTEAFF. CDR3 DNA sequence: TGCGCCAGCAGTGATACCGGAGGGTTTACTGAAGCTTTCTTT.

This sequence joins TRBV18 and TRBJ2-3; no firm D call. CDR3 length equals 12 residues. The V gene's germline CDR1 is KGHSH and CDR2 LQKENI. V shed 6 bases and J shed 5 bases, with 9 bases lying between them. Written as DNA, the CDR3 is TGTGCCAGCTCTCAAGGCGGAGATACGCAGTATTTT. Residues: CASSQGGDTQYF.

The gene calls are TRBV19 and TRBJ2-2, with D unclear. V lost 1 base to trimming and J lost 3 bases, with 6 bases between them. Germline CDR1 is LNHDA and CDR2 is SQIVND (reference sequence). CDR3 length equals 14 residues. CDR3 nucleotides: TGTGCCAGTAGTATAGCAGACTACACCGGGGAGCTGTTTTTT. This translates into CASSIADYTGELFF.

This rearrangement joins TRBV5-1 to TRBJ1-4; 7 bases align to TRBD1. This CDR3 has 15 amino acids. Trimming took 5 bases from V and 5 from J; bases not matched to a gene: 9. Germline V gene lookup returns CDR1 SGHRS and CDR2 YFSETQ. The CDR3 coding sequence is TGCGCCAGCAGTCCTGGGGACAGAACAAATGAAAAACTGTTTTTT. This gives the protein CASSPGDRTNEKLFF.

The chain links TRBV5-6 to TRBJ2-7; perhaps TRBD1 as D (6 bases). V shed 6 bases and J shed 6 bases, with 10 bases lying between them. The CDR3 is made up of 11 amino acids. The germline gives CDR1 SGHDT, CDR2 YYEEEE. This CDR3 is CASTAGVEQYF. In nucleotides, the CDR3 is TGTGCCAGCACTGCAGGGGTCGAGCAGTACTTC. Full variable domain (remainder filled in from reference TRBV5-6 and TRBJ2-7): DAGVTQSPTHLIKTRGQQVTLRCSPKSGHDTVSWYQQALGQGPQFIFQYYEEEERQRGNFPDRFSGHQFPNYSSELNVNALLLGDSALYLCASTAGVEQYFGPGTRLTVT.

Here the CDR3 DNA reads TGTGCCAGCACCGGGACAGGGACCTATAATTCACCCCTCCACTTT. Translating it yields CASTGTGTYNSPLHF. The rearrangement uses TRBV27 and TRBJ1-6; 9 positions agree with TRBD1. CDR1 and CDR2 (germline): MNHEY, SMNVEV (reference sequence). The CDR3 totals 15 residues. Trimming at V came to 7 bases and at J to 2 bases, leaving 3 bases not matched to a gene.

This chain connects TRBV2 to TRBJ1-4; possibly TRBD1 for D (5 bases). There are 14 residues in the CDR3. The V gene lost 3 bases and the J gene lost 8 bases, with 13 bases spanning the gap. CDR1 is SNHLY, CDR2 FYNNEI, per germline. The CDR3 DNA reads TGTGCCAGCAGTGAGTCCAGGGATCTAGAAAAACTGTTTTTT. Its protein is CASSESRDLEKLFF.

The chain's CDR3 is CASSQGVGFSGNTIYF. DNA for the CDR3: TGTGCCAGCAGCCAAGGTGTGGGCTTCTCTGGAAACACCATATATTTT. V is TRBV4-2 and J is TRBJ1-3; D not resolved. The V end was cut by 1 base, the J end by 0 bases, with 10 bases between. The CDR3 totals 16 residues. CDR1 and CDR2 (germline): LGHNA, YNFKEQ.

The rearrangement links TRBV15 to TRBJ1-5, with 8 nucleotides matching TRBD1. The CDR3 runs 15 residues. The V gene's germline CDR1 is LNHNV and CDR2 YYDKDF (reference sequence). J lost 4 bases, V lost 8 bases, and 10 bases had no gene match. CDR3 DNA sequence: TGTGCCACCGGTGCGGACAGGGCGAGTAATCAGCCCCAGCATTTT. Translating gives CATGADRASNQPQHF.

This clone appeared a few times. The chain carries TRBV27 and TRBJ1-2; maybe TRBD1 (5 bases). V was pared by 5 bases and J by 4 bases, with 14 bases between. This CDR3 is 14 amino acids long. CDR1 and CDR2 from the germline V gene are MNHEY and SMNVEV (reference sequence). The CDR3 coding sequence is TGTGCCAGCAGTGCTAGCTTGGGGGGCTATGGCTACACCTTC. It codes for CASSASLGGYGYTF.